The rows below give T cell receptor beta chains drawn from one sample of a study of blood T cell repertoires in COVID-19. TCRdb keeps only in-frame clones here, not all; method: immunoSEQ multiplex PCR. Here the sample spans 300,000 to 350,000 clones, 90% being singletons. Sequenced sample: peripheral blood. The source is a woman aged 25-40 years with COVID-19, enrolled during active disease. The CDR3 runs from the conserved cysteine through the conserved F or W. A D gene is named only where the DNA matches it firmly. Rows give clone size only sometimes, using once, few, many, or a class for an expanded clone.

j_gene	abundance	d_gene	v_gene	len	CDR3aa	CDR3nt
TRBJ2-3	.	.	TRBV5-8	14	CASSLTGLPDTQYF	TGTGCCAGCAGCTTGACAGGCCTCCCAGATACGCAGTATTTT
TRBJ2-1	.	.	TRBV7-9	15	CASTDGAGAYNEQFF	TGTGCCAGCACTGATGGGGCCGGCGCCTACAATGAGCAGTTCTTC
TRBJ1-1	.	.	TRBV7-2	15	CASSLTGTPNTEAFF	TGTGCCAGCAGCCTTACCGGGACTCCGAACACTGAAGCTTTCTTT
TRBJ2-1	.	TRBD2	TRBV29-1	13	CSVRTSNNYEQFF	TGCAGCGTCCGGACTAGCAACAACTATGAGCAGTTCTTC
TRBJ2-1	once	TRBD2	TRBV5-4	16	CASSPLAGAAYNEQFF	TGTGCCAGCAGCCCCCTAGCGGGAGCGGCCTACAATGAGCAGTTCTTC
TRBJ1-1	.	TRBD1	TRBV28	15	CASSLFVTGFTEAFF	TGTGCCAGCAGTTTATTTGTGACAGGGTTCACTGAAGCTTTCTTT
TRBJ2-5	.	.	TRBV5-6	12	CASSPREETQYF	TGTGCCAGCAGCCCCCGGGAGGAGACCCAGTACTTC
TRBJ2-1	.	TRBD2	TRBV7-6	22	CASSLGPPSREGQIVTVDEQFF	TGTGCCAGCAGCTTAGGACCCCCGTCGCGGGAGGGCCAGATAGTCACTGTGGATGAGCAGTTCTTC
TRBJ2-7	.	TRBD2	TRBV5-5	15	CASSFGASGSLEQYF	TGTGCCAGCAGCTTCGGTGCTAGCGGCAGTCTCGAGCAGTACTTC
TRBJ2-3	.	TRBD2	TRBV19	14	CASQTSPYTDTQYF	TGTGCCAGTCAGACTAGCCCATATACAGATACGCAGTATTTT
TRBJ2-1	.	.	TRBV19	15	CASSTLAISHNEQFF	TGTGCCAGTAGTACCCTAGCGATTTCCCACAATGAGCAGTTCTTC
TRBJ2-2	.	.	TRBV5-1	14	CASSLVPGTGELFF	TGCGCCAGCAGCTTGGTCCCCGGGACCGGGGAGCTGTTTTTT
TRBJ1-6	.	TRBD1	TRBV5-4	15	CASSLEGAKGSPLHF	TGTGCCAGCAGCTTGGAGGGGGCCAAGGGTTCACCCCTCCACTTT
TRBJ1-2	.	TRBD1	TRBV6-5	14	CASRGTGGNYGYTF	TGTGCCAGCAGGGGTACAGGGGGAAACTATGGCTACACCTTC
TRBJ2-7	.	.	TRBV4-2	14	CASSQDPAAYEQYF	TGTGCCAGCAGCCAAGACCCTGCAGCCTACGAGCAGTACTTC
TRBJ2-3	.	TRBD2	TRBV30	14	CAWYIGGKKGTQYF	TGTGCCTGGTATATCGGGGGGAAGAAGGGTACGCAGTATTTT
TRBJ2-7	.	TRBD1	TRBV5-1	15	CASSFGTGEGLEQYF	TGCGCCAGCAGCTTCGGGACAGGGGAAGGACTCGAGCAGTACTTC
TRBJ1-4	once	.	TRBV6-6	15	CASSYTGIGWEKLFF	TGTGCCAGCAGTTACACCGGGATCGGGTGGGAAAAACTGTTTTTT
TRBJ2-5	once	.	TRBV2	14	CASSPDSGVVTQYF	TGTGCCAGCAGTCCGGACAGCGGTGTGGTCACCCAGTACTTC
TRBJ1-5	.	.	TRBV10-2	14	CASGGRNSNQPQHF	TGCGCCAGCGGGGGCAGGAATAGCAATCAGCCCCAGCATTTT
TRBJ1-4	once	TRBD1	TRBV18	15	CASSELRDRGEKLFF	TGTGCCAGCTCAGAGCTCCGGGACAGGGGTGAAAAACTGTTTTTT
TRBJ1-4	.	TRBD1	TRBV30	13	CALSSGGSEKLFF	TGTGCCTTGAGTTCAGGGGGCTCTGAAAAACTGTTTTTT
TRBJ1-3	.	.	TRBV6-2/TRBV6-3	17	CASSYFREARSGNTIYF	TGTGCCAGCAGTTACTTCCGTGAGGCGCGCTCTGGAAACACCATATATTTT
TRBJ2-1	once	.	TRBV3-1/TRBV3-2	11	CASSQGDEQFF	TGTGCCAGCAGCCAAGGAGATGAGCAGTTCTTC
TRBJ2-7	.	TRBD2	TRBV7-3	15	CASSPRASGVYEQYF	TGTGCCAGCAGCCCAAGGGCTAGCGGAGTCTACGAGCAGTACTTC
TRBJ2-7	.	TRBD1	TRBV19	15	CASSTGTGHPYEQYF	TGTGCCAGTAGTACCGGGACAGGACACCCCTACGAGCAGTACTTC
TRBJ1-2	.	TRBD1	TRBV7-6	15	CASSPGTGERKGYTF	TGTGCCAGCAGCCCCGGGACAGGGGAAAGGAAGGGCTACACCTTC
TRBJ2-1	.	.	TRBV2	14	CASSRRGNYNEQFF	TGTGCCAGCAGCCGCCGGGGGAACTACAATGAGCAGTTCTTC
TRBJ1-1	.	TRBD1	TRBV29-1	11	CSGGTVSEAFF	TGCAGCGGGGGGACAGTATCTGAAGCTTTCTTT
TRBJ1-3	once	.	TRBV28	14	CASSFTGSGNTIYF	TGTGCCAGCAGTTTTACAGGGTCAGGTAACACCATATATTTT
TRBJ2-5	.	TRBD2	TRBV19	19	CASSRGSRSGSGGQETQYF	TGTGCCAGTAGTCGGGGCAGCCGTAGCGGGAGCGGGGGCCAAGAGACCCAGTACTTC
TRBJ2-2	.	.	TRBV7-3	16	CASSSSSFRDTGELFF	TGTGCCAGCAGCTCCTCCTCGTTCAGGGATACCGGGGAGCTGTTTTTT
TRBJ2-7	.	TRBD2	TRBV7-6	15	CASSDTGTSGYEQYF	TGTGCCAGCAGCGACACCGGGACTAGCGGCTACGAGCAGTACTTC
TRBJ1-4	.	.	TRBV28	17	CASITAAISTTNEKLFF	TGTGCCAGCATCACGGCGGCCATCAGCACAACTAATGAAAAACTGTTTTTT
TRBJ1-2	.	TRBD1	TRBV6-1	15	CASSEETGGIDGYTF	TGTGCCAGCAGCGAAGAGACAGGGGGTATCGATGGCTACACCTTC
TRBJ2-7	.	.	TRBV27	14	CASSLGVPVGEQYF	TGTGCCAGCAGCCTAGGGGTTCCGGTGGGGGAGCAGTACTTC
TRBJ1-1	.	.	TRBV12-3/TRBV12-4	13	CASSLTGIPEAFF	TGTGCCAGCAGTTTAACGGGGATACCTGAAGCTTTCTTT
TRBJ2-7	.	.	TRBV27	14	CASSFSGQHYEQYF	TGTGCCAGCAGTTTCTCGGGACAACACTACGAGCAGTACTTC
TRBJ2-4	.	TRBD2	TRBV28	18	CASGRKQGGRTAKNIQYF	TGTGCCAGCGGTCGAAAGCAGGGAGGGAGGACGGCCAAAAACATTCAGTACTTC
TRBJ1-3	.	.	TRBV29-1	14	CSVIPRSPGNTIYF	TGCAGCGTTATCCCCCGAAGCCCCGGAAACACCATATATTTT
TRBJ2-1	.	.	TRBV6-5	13	CASSYSQGDEQFF	TGTGCCAGCAGTTACTCTCAGGGTGATGAGCAGTTCTTC
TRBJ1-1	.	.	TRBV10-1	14	CASSESRTVTEAFF	TGCGCCAGCAGTGAGTCGAGAACGGTCACTGAAGCTTTCTTT
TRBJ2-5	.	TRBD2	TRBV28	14	CAARGSGSQETQYF	TGTGCTGCCCGGGGTAGCGGGAGTCAAGAGACCCAGTACTTC
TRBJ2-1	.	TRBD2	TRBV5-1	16	CASSLDGLAGYNEQFF	TGCGCCAGCAGCTTGGACGGACTAGCGGGGTACAATGAGCAGTTCTTC
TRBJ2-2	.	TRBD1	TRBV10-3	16	CAISEAGTGATGELFF	TGTGCCATCAGTGAAGCCGGGACAGGGGCCACCGGGGAGCTGTTTTTT
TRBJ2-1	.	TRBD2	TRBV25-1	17	CASSVLPGTSGRDEQFF	TGTGCCAGCAGTGTACTACCCGGGACTAGCGGGAGAGATGAGCAGTTCTTC
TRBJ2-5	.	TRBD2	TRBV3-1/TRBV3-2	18	CASSQELAGGGSSETQYF	TGTGCCAGCAGCCAAGAACTAGCGGGAGGGGGTAGCTCGGAGACCCAGTACTTC
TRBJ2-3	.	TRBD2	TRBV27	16	CASTQLAGGRTDTQYF	TGTGCCAGCACCCAACTAGCGGGAGGGCGCACAGATACGCAGTATTTT
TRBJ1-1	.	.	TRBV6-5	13	CASSSRMNTEAFF	TGTGCCAGCAGTTCGCGGATGAACACTGAAGCTTTCTTT
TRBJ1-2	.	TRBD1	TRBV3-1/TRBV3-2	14	CASRGVTGGYGYTF	TGTGCCAGCAGGGGGGTGACAGGGGGATATGGCTACACCTTC
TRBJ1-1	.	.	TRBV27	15	CASRLTGILNTEAFF	TGTGCCAGCAGACTTACAGGGATTTTGAACACTGAAGCTTTCTTT
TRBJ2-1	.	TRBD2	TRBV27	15	CASSPLAGVYNEQFF	TGTGCCAGCAGTCCTCTAGCGGGAGTTTACAATGAGCAGTTCTTC
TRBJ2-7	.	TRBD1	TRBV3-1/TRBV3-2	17	CASSPFTGGAGYYEQYF	TGTGCCAGCAGCCCGTTTACAGGGGGCGCCGGCTACTACGAGCAGTACTTC
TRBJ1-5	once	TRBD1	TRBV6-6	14	CASRQGANNQPQHF	TGTGCCAGCAGACAGGGGGCCAACAATCAGCCCCAGCATTTT
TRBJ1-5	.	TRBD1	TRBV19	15	CASSIDGRGHGPQHF	TGTGCCAGTAGTATTGACGGCAGGGGGCATGGGCCCCAGCATTTT
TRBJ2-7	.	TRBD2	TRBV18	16	CASSPNLAARVYEQYF	TGTGCCAGCTCACCCAATCTAGCGGCGAGGGTCTACGAGCAGTACTTC